This TCR beta chain emerged from a study of patients and donors after allogeneic stem cell transplantation (dated by TCRdb to the early 2020s). In the germline V gene, CDR1 corresponds to KGHSH and CDR2 to LQKENI. From its cysteine to its phenylalanine, the CDR3 spans 11 amino acids. The CDR3 DNA has 33 bases and is translated from base 1. V and J lose 5 bases and 1 base, and a span of 2 bases separates them. Ten or more counts support this clonotype. Its antigen remains unidentified. No quality values exist for individual bases; no much larger clone is one base distant. Library prep was done by RT-PCR. The instrument was a NextSeq 550. TCRdb cleaned the public reads at Q25 with fastp, built clones with MiXCR and kept in-frame beta chains. Rows with one shared CDR3 protein collapse into an entry with the most common genes and DNA. The sample records about 57,000 distinct CDR3 sequences, 10% to 15% of which are singletons. The top ten constitute more than 25% of the sample.

The sequence was collected from a human donor who was either an allogeneic HSCT recipient or a stem cell or donor lymphocyte infusion donor (not recorded which). It is not recorded whose cells these are; they may come from a transplant donor. The chain links TRBV18 with TRBJ2-5, with no D gene named confidently. Input material: blood, either unsorted or a sorted T cell fraction (not recorded which). The bases are TGTGCCAGCTCAGCCCAAGAGACCCAGTACTTC. It is translated as CASSAQETQYF.